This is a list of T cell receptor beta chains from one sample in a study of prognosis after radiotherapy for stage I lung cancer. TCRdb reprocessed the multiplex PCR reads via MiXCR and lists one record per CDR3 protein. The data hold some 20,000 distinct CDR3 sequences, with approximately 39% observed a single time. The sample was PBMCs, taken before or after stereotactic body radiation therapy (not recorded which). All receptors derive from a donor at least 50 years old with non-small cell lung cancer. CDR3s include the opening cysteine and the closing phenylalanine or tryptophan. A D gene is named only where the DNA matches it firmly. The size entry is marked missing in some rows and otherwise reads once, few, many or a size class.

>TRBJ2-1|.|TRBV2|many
CASRITGSVEQFF
TGTGCCAGCAGAATTACAGGGTCGGTTGAGCAGTTCTTC
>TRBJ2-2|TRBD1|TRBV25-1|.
CASSDFQGVTVELFF
TGTGCCAGCAGTGACTTTCAGGGGGTCACCGTGGAGCTGTTTTTT
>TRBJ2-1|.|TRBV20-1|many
CSARKSEQFF
TGCAGTGCTAGAAAGTCCGAGCAGTTCTTC
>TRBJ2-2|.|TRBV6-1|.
CASSEGTGNTGELFF
TGTGCCAGCAGTGAAGGTACAGGGAACACCGGGGAGCTGTTTTTT
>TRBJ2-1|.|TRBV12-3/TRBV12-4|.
CASSLFSNEQFF
TGTGCCAGCAGTTTATTTAGCAATGAGCAGTTCTTC
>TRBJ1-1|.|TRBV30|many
CAWGNTEAFF
TGTGCCTGGGGAAACACTGAAGCTTTCTTT
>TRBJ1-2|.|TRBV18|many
CASSLDTYGYTF
TGTGCCAGCTCACTTGACACCTATGGCTACACCTTC
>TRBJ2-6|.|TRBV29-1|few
CSVALATGWANVLTF
TGCAGCGTTGCACTGGCTACGGGTTGGGCCAACGTCCTGACTTTC
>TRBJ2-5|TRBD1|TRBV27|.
CASSLEYRGSETHYF
TGCGCCAGCAGTTTAGAGTACAGGGGGAGTGAGACCCATTACTTC
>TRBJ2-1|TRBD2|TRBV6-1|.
CASRDLAGGRNEQFF
TGTGCCAGCAGGGATCTAGCGGGAGGTCGGAATGAGCAGTTCTTC
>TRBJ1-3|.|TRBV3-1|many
CASSQSGARSGNTIYF
TGTGCCAGCAGCCAATCGGGGGCCCGCTCTGGAAACACCATATATTTT
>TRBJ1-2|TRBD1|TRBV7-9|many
CASSHIPGTGENLYGYTF
TGTGCCAGCAGCCATATACCCGGGACAGGGGAAAACCTCTATGGCTACACCTTC
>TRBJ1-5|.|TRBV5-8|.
CASSLGLGNQPQHF
TGTGCCAGCAGCTTGGGGCTGGGCAATCAGCCCCAGCATTTT
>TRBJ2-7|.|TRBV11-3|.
CASSLGSGVPYEQYF
TGTGCCAGCAGCTTAGGTAGCGGAGTACCCTACGAGCAGTACTTC
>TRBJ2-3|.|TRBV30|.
CAWSVTADTQYF
TGTGCCTGGAGTGTCACGGCAGATACGCAGTATTTT
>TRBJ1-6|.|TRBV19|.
CASTLTDPVHSPLHF
TGTGCCAGTACTCTGACAGACCCGGTCCATTCACCCCTCCACTTT
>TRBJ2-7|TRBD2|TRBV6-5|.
CASSSETSGSSYEQYF
TGTGCTAGCAGTTCCGAGACTAGCGGGAGTTCCTACGAGCAGTACTTC
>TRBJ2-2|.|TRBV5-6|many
CASSLNVRWHTGELFF
TGTGCCAGCAGCTTAAACGTGAGGTGGCACACCGGGGAGCTGTTTTTT
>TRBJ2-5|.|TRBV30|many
CAWSVGGALETQYF
TGTGCCTGGAGTGTAGGGGGGGCCCTAGAGACCCAGTACTTC
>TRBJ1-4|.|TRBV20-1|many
CSARGFATNEKLFF
TGCAGTGCTAGGGGATTTGCAACTAATGAAAAACTGTTTTTT
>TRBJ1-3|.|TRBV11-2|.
CASSLDFGSGNTIYF
TGTGCCAGCAGCTTAGATTTTGGCTCTGGAAACACCATATATTTT
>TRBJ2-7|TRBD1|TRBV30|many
CAWSGHRGPYEQYF
TGTGCCTGGAGTGGGCACAGGGGTCCCTACGAGCAGTACTTC
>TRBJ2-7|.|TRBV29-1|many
CSIRSKFTYEQYF
TGCAGCATACGGAGCAAATTTACCTACGAGCAGTACTTC
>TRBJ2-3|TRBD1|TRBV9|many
CASTFQGQGGDTQYF
TGTGCCAGCACCTTTCAGGGACAGGGGGGAGATACGCAGTATTTT
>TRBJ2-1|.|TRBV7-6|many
CASSYDTTYNEQFF
TGTGCCAGCAGCTACGACACAACCTACAATGAGCAGTTCTTC
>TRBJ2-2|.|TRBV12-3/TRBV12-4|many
CASSLSREGELFF
TGTGCCAGCAGTTTGAGCAGGGAAGGGGAGCTGTTTTTT
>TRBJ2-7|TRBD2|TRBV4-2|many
CASSQGWLAGGEQYF
TGTGCCAGCAGCCAGGGGTGGCTAGCGGGGGGCGAGCAGTACTTC
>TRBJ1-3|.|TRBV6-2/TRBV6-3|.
CASSEAGFGSTIYF
TGTGCCAGCAGTGAAGCAGGGTTTGGAAGCACCATATATTTT
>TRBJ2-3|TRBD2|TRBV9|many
CASSVGGRGRDTQYF
TGTGCCAGCAGCGTAGGCGGGAGGGGAAGAGATACGCAGTATTTT
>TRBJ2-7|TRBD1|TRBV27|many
CASSKQGEEYF
TGTGCCAGCAGTAAACAGGGGGAGGAGTACTTC
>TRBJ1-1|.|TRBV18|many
CASSPPSFTEAFF
TGTGCCAGCTCACCACCGAGTTTTACTGAAGCTTTCTTT
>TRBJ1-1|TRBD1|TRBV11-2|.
CASSSQGQASSAEAFF
TGTGCCAGCAGCTCACAGGGACAGGCTTCGTCTGCTGAAGCTTTCTTT
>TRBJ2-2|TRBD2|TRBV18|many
CASSHGTSVNTGELFF
TGTGCCAGCTCACACGGGACTAGCGTTAACACCGGGGAGCTGTTTTTT